These T cell receptor beta chains were read from a single sample in a study of blood T cell repertoires in COVID-19. This table comes from immunoSEQ multiplex PCR, and its TCRdb copy is limited to in-frame clones, with some not included. The sample lists 300,000 to 450,000 clones, less than 85% occurring once. Sequencing used peripheral blood. The receptors come from a woman between 18 and 29 years old with acute or convalescent COVID-19. Each CDR3 is given with its conserved first and last residue. A D gene is named only where the DNA matches it firmly. Where a row states a size, it is once, few, many or the class of an expanded clone; other rows omit it.

cdr3_nt: TGTGCCACCAGTGATTCACAGGGGAGCAATCAGCCCCAGCATTTT
cdr3_aa: CATSDSQGSNQPQHF
cdr3_length: 15
j_call: TRBJ1-5
v_call: TRBV24-1
d_call: TRBD1
clone_size: once

cdr3_nt: TGTGCCAGCAGCTTAGGCCCGGAGAGTAATCAGCCCCAGCATTTT
cdr3_aa: CASSLGPESNQPQHF
cdr3_length: 15
j_call: TRBJ1-5
v_call: TRBV13
d_call: NA
clone_size: NA

cdr3_nt: TGTGCCAGTACCATGGTGGGGGGTCATGAAAAACTGTTTTTT
cdr3_aa: CASTMVGGHEKLFF
cdr3_length: 14
j_call: TRBJ1-4
v_call: TRBV19
d_call: NA
clone_size: NA

cdr3_nt: TGTGCCAGCAGTGGGCAGGGTTTAGGGGATCAGCCCCAGCATTTT
cdr3_aa: CASSGQGLGDQPQHF
cdr3_length: 15
j_call: TRBJ1-5
v_call: TRBV25-1
d_call: NA
clone_size: few

cdr3_nt: TGTGCCAGCAGGCCCGCTAACAGGGGGCCGGCTTCTAACTATGGCTACACCTTC
cdr3_aa: CASRPANRGPASNYGYTF
cdr3_length: 18
j_call: TRBJ1-2
v_call: TRBV28
d_call: TRBD1
clone_size: NA

cdr3_nt: TGTGCCAGCAGTTGGCGCCGGACTAGCGGGACTGGTGAGCAGTTCTTC
cdr3_aa: CASSWRRTSGTGEQFF
cdr3_length: 16
j_call: TRBJ2-1
v_call: TRBV6-5
d_call: TRBD2
clone_size: few

cdr3_nt: TGTGCCAGCAGCTTAATAGTCACGGATACGCAGTATTTT
cdr3_aa: CASSLIVTDTQYF
cdr3_length: 13
j_call: TRBJ2-3
v_call: TRBV7-3
d_call: NA
clone_size: NA

cdr3_nt: TGTGCCAGTAGTATGGGCCTAGCGGCCACCGGGGAGCTGTTTTTT
cdr3_aa: CASSMGLAATGELFF
cdr3_length: 15
j_call: TRBJ2-2
v_call: TRBV19
d_call: TRBD2
clone_size: NA

cdr3_nt: TGTGCCACCACACAGGGTAGGGGCTACAATGAGCAGTTCTTC
cdr3_aa: CATTQGRGYNEQFF
cdr3_length: 14
j_call: TRBJ2-1
v_call: TRBV5-4
d_call: NA
clone_size: NA

cdr3_nt: TGTGCCAGCAGCGTAGCTGATCATTACATGAACACTGAAGCTTTCTTT
cdr3_aa: CASSVADHYMNTEAFF
cdr3_length: 16
j_call: TRBJ1-1
v_call: TRBV9
d_call: NA
clone_size: NA

cdr3_nt: TGCGCCAGCAGCTCCACAGGGTCTGGGGCCAACGTCCTGACTTTC
cdr3_aa: CASSSTGSGANVLTF
cdr3_length: 15
j_call: TRBJ2-6
v_call: TRBV5-1
d_call: NA
clone_size: NA

cdr3_nt: TGCAGTGCTAGTTCGATGTTCGGTTCACCCCTCCACTTT
cdr3_aa: CSASSMFGSPLHF
cdr3_length: 13
j_call: TRBJ1-6
v_call: TRBV20-1
d_call: NA
clone_size: NA

cdr3_nt: TGTGCCAGCAGCGCCCAGGGAGAGACCCAGTACTTC
cdr3_aa: CASSAQGETQYF
cdr3_length: 12
j_call: TRBJ2-5
v_call: TRBV7-9
d_call: NA
clone_size: few